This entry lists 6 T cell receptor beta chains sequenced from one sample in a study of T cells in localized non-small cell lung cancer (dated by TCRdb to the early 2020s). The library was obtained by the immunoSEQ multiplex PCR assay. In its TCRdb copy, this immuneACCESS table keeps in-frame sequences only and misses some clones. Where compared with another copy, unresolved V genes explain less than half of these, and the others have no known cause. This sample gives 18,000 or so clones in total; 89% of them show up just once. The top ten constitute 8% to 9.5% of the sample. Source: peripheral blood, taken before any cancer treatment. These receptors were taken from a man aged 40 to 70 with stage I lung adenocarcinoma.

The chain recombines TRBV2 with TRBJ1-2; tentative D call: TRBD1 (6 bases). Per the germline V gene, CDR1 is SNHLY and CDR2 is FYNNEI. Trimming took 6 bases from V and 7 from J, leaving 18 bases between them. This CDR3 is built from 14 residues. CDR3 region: CASSSRGRTRGYTF. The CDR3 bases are TGTGCCAGCAGCTCCCGGGGGCGAACCCGTGGCTACACCTTC.

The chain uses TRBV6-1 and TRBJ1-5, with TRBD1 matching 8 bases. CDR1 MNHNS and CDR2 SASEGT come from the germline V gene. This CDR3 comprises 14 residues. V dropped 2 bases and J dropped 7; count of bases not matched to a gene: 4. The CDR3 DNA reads TGTGCCAGCAGTGAAATACCAGGGGGCCAGCCCCAGCATTTT. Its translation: CASSEIPGGQPQHF.

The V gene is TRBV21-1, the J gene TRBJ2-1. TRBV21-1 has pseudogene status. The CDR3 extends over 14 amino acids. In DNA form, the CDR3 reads TGTGCCACCCCCTTGTTGGGTAACTACAATGAGCAGTTCTTC. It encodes CATPLLGNYNEQFF.

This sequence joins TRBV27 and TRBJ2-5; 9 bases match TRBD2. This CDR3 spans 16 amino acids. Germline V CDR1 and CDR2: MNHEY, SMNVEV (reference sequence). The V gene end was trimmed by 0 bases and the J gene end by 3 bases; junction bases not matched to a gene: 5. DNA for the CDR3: TGTGCCAGCAGTTTATCATGGGGCGGGAGGGAAGAGACCCAGTACTTC. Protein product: CASSLSWGGREETQYF.

CDR3 amino acids: CASSPTGASSYNEQFF. The CDR3 DNA reads TGTGCCAGCAGCCCCACCGGGGCGTCCTCCTACAATGAGCAGTTCTTC. The gene calls are TRBV11-2 and TRBJ2-1; D is tentatively TRBD1 or TRBD2 (5 bases each). V shed 5 bases and J shed 0 bases, with 14 bases lying between them. CDR1 and CDR2 (germline): SGHAT, FQNNGV. CDR3 size: 16 residues.

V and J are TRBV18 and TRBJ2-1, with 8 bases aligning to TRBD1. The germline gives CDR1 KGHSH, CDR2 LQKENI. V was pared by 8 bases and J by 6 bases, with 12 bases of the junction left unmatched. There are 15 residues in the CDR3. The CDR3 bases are TGTGCCAGCCGGGCTTGGACAGGGCCCTTCAATGAGCAGTTCTTC. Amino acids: CASRAWTGPFNEQFF.